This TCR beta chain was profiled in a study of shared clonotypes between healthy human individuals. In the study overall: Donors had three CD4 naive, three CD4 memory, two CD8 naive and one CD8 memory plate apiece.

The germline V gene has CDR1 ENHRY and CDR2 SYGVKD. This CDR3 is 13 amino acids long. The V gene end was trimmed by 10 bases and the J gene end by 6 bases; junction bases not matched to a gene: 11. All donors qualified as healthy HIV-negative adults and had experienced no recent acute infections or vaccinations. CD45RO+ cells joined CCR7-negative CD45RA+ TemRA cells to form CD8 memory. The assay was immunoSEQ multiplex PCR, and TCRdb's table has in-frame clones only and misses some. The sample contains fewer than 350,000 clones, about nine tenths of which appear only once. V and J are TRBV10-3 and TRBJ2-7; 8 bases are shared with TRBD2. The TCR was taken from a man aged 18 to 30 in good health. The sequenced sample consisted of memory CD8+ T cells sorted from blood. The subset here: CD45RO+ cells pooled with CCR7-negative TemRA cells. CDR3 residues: CATLPEAGGEQYF. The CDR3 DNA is TGTGCCACGCTCCCTGAGGCGGGGGGCGAGCAGTACTTC.